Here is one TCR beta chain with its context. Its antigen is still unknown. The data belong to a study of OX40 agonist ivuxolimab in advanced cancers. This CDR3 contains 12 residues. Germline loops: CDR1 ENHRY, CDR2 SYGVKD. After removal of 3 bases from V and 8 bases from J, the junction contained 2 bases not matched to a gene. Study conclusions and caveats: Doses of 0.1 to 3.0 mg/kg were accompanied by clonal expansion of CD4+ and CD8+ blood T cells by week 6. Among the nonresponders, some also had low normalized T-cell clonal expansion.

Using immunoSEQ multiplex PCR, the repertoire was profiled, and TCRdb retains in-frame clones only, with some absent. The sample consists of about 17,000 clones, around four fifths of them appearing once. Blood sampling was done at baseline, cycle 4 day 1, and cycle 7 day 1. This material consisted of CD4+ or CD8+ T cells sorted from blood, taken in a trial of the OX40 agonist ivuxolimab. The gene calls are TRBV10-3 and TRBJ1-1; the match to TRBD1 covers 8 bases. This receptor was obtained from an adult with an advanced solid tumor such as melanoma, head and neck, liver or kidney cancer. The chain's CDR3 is CAISDRGPEAFF. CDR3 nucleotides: TGTGCCATCAGTGACAGGGGGCCCGAAGCTTTCTTT.